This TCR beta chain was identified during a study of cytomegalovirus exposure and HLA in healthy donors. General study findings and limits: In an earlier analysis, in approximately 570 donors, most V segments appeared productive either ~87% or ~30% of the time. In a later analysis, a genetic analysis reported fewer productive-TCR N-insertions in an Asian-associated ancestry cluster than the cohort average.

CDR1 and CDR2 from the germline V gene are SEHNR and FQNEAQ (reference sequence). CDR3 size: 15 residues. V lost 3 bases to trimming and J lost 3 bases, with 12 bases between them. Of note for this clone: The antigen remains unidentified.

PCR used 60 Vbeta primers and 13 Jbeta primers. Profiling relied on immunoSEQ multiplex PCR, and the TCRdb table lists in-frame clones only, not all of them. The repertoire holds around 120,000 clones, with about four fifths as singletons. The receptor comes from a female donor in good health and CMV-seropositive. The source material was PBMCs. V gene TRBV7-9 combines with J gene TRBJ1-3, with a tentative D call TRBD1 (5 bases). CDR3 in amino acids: CASSFQGTLGNTIYF. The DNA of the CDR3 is TGTGCCAGCAGCTTTCAGGGAACCCTTGGAAACACCATATATTTT.